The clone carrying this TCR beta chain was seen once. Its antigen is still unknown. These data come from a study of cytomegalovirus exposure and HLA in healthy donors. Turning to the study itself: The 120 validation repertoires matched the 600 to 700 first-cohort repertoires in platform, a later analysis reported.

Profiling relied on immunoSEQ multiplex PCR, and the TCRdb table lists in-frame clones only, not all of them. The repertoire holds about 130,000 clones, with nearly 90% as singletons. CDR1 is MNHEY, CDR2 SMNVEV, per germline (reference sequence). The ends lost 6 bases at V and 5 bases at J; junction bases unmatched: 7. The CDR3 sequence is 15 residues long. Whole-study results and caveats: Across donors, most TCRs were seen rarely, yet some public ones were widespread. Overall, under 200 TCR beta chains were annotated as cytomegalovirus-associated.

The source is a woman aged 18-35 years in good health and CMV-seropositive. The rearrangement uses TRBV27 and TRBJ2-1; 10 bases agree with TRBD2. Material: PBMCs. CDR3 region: CASSVLAGYHNEQFF. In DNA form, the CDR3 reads TGTGCCAGCAGCGTACTAGCGGGATACCACAATGAGCAGTTCTTC.